The T cell receptor beta chain under discussion was sequenced for a study of T-cell memory formation after mild COVID-19. The sample holds a few counts of this clonotype. The antigen is not known. The CDR3 has 17 residues. V shed 2 bases, J shed 5 bases, and the junction held 11 bases outside the gene matches. Study conclusions and caveats: Nothing confirmed that second-wave clones peaking on day 37 were specific for SARS-CoV-2. Day 15 to 85 contracting clones showed balanced CD4/CD8; later expanders leaned CD4+. There were some responding clones in pre-infection memory, which suggested that cross-reactive memory had joined.

Constant-segment primers were used for 5'RACE, and the resulting TCR alpha and TCR beta cDNA libraries carried sample barcodes and UMIs. Each CDR3 protein is one row after TCRdb ran MiXCR on the 5' RACE reads. The repertoire has 270,000 or so distinct CDR3 sequences, over 15% of them found once; the top ten carry 23%. The sequence was collected from a man younger than 35 who had mild COVID-19 (a few samples of this study predate the infection). Cell type and time point are not known. The chain carries TRBV12-3 or TRBV12-4 and TRBJ2-3; 9 bases map to TRBD2. The sample taken for sequencing was PBMCs or a T cell subset sorted from them (not recorded which). The CDR3 bases are TGTGCCAGCAGTTTAAGTCCGGCTAGCGGGGAAGGAGATACGCAGTATTTT. It translates to CASSLSPASGEGDTQYF.